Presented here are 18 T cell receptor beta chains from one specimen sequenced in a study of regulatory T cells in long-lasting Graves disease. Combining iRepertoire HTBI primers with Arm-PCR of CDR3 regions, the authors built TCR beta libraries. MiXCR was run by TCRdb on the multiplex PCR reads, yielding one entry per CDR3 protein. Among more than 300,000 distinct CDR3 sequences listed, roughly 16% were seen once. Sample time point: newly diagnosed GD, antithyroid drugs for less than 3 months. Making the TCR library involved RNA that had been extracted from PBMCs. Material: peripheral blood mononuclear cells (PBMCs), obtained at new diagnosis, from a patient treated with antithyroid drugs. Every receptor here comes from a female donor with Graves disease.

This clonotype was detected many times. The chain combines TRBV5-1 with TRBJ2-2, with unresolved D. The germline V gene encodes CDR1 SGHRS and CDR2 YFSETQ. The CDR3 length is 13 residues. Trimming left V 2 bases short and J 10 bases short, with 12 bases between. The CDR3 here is CASSFGRVEELFF. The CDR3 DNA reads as TGCGCCAGCAGCTTTGGAAGGGTCGAGGAGCTGTTTTTT. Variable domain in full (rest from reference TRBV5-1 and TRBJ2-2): KAGVTQTPRYLIKTRGQQVTLSCSPISGHRSVSWYQQTPGQGLQFLFEYFSETQRNKGNFPGRFSGRQFSNSRSEMNVSTLELGDSALYLCASSFGRVEELFFGEGSRLTVL.

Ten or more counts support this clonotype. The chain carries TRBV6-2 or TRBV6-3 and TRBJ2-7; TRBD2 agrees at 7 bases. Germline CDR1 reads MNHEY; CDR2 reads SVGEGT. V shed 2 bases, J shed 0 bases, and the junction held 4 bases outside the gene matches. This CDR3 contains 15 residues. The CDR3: CASSYTSASSYEQYF. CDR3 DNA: TGTGCCAGCAGTTACACTAGCGCGAGCTCCTACGAGCAGTACTTC.

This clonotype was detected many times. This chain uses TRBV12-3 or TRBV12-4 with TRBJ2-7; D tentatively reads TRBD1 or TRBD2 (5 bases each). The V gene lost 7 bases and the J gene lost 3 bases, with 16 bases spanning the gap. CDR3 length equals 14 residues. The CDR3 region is CASTREGVVYEQYF. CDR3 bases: TGTGCCAGCACCCGGGAAGGGGTGGTCTACGAGCAGTACTTC.

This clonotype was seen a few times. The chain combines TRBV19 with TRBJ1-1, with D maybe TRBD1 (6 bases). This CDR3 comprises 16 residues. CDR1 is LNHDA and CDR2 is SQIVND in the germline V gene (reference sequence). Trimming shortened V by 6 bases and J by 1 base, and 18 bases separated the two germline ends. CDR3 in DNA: TGTGCCAGTAGGGGGAATGGACAGATAAAGAACACTGAAGCTTTCTTT. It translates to CASRGNGQIKNTEAFF.

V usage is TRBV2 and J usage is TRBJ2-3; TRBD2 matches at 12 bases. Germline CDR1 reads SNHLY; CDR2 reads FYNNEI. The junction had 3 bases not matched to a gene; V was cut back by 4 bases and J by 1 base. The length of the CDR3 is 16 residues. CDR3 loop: CASSVLAGGRTDTQYF. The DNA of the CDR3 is TGTGCCAGCAGTGTACTAGCGGGGGGCCGCACAGATACGCAGTATTTT.

The CDR3 DNA is TGTGCCACACAAGCGGGCGAAGACTCACCCCTCCACTTT. Encoded protein: CATQAGEDSPLHF. The V and J genes are TRBV9 and TRBJ1-6, with no clear D. This CDR3 has 13 residues. V gave up 9 bases and J gave up 10 bases, with 17 bases separating them. Germline V CDR1 and CDR2: SGDLS, YYNGEE.

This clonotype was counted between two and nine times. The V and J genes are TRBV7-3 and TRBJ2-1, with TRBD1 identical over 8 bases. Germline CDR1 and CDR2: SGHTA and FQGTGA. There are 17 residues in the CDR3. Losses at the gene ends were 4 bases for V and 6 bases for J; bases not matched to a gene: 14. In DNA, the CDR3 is TGTGCCAGCAGCTCCCGCTGGGCCAGGGGGCAGGGCAATGAGCAGTTCTTC. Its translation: CASSSRWARGQGNEQFF.

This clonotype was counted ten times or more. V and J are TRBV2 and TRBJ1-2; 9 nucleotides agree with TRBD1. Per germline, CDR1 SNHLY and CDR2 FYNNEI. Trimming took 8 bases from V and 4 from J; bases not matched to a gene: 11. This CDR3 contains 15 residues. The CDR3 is CASGRWDREGYGYTF. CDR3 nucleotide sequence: TGTGCCAGCGGACGGTGGGACAGGGAGGGCTATGGCTACACCTTC.

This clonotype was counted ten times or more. The CDR3 spells CSAREFNRGEAFF. The CDR3 coding sequence is TGCAGTGCTAGAGAGTTTAACAGGGGAGAAGCTTTCTTT. J is TRBJ1-1 and V is TRBV20-1; 7 bases align to TRBD1. Germline-derived CDR1 and CDR2 are DFQATT and SNEGSKA (reference sequence). With 0 bases clipped from V and 8 bases from J, the junction kept 6 bases outside the gene matches. This CDR3 region has 13 residues.

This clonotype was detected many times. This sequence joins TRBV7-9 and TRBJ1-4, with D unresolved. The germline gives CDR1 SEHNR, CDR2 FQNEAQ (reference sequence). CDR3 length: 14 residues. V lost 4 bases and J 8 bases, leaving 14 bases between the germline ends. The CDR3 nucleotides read TGTGCCAGCAGCTCCCAGGTAGTACGCGAAAAACTGTTTTTT. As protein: CASSSQVVREKLFF.

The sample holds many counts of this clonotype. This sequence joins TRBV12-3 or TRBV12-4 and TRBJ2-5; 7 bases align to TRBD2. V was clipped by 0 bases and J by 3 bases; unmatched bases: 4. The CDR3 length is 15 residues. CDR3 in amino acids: CASSLAAGLEETQYF. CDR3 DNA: TGTGCCAGCAGTTTAGCGGCCGGACTAGAAGAGACCCAGTACTTC.

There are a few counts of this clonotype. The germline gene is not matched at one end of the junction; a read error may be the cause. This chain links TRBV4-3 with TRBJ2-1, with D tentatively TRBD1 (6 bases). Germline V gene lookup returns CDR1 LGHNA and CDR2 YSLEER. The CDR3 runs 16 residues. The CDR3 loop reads CASSQDRGLSLNGQFF. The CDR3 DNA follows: TGCGCCAGCAGCCAAGACAGGGGTTTGAGCCTAAATGGGCAGTTCTTC.

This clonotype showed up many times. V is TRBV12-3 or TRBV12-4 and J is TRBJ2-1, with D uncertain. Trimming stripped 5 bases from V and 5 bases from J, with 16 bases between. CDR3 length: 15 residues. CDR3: CASSPHRAVDNEQFF. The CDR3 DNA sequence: TGTGCCAGCAGTCCACACCGGGCCGTAGACAATGAGCAGTTCTTC.

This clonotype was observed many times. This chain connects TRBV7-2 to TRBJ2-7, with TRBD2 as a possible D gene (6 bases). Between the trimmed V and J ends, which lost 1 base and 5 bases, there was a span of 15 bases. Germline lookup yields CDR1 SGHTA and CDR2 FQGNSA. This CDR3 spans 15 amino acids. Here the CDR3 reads CASSLVWKGEDEQYF. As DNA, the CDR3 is TGTGCCAGCAGCTTAGTATGGAAAGGGGAGGACGAGCAGTACTTC.

CDR3 residues: CASSPLIPRSQETQYF. The CDR3 region has the DNA TGTGCCAGCAGCCCCTTAATACCGCGCAGCCAAGAGACCCAGTACTTC. The chain recombines TRBV13 with TRBJ2-5, with D uncertain. CDR3 size: 16 residues. Trimming left V 5 bases short and J 1 base short, with 17 bases between. Germline V lookup: CDR1 PRHDT, CDR2 FYEKMQ (reference sequence).

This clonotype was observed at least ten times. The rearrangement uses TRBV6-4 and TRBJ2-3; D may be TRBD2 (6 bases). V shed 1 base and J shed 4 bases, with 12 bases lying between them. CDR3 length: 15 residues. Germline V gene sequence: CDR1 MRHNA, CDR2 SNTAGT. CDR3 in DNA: TGTGCCAGCAGTGACTTTGCGGGAAGGGCAGATACGCAGTATTTT. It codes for CASSDFAGRADTQYF.

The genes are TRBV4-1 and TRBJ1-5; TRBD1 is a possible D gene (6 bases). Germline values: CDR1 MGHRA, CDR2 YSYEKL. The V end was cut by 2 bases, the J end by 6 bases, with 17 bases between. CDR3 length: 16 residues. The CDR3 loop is CASSQPGGYTGQPQHF. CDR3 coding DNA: TGCGCCAGCAGCCAACCTGGGGGCTATACTGGTCAGCCCCAGCATTTT.

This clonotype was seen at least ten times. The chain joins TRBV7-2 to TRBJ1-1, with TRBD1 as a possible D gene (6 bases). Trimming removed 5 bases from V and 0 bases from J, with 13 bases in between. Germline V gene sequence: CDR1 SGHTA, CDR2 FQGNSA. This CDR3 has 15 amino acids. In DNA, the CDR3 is TGTGCCAGCAGCCCGGGGGGGACAATGAACACTGAAGCTTTCTTT. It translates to CASSPGGTMNTEAFF.